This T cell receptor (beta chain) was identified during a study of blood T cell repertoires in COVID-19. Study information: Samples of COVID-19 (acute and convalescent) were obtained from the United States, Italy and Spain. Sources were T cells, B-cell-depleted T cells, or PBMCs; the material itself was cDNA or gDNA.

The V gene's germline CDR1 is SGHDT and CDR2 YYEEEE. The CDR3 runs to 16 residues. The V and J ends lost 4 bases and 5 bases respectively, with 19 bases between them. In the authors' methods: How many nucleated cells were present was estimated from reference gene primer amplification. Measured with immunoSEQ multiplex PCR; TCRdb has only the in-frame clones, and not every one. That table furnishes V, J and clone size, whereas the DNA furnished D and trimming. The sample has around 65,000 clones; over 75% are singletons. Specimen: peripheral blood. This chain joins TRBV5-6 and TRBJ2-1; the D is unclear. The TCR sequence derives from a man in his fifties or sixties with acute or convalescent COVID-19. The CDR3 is CASSPTQLGIHNEQFF. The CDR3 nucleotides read TGTGCCAGCAGCCCCACCCAACTTGGTATCCACAATGAGCAGTTCTTC.